The rows below give T cell receptor beta chains drawn from one sample of a study of synovial regulatory T cells in juvenile arthritis. TCRdb's copy holds only in-frame clones and misses some; the assay was immunoSEQ multiplex PCR. This sample's table reports 9,000 to 10,000 clones. Sequencing used Treg cells from blood. Source of these receptors: a donor aged 2-35 years with juvenile idiopathic arthritis. CDR3s include the opening cysteine and the closing phenylalanine or tryptophan. A row's size may be missing; if present it is once, few, many or a size class.

>TRBJ2-3|medium-sized|TRBV19
CASSSSFLTGLTTDTQYF
>TRBJ1-1|-|TRBV5-8
CASSLPRSGAFF
>TRBJ1-2|-|TRBV19
CASTRTGSYGYTF
>TRBJ2-3|-|TRBV29-1
CTHDAQYF
>TRBJ2-7|-|TRBV10-3
CAISEDTSGTGIHEQYF
>TRBJ2-7|-|TRBV4-3
CASSHRTLSTGNTYEQYF
>TRBJ2-7|large|TRBV28
CASSLAFGGNYEQYF
>TRBJ2-7|-|TRBV4-1
CASSQDIAGGTYEQYF
>TRBJ1-5|-|TRBV2
CASRRENQPQHF
>TRBJ1-5|-|TRBV27
CASSFIGLNQPQHF
>TRBJ1-5|-|TRBV18
CASSPDRGNQPQHF
>TRBJ2-2|-|TRBV7-9
CATLSRDKNTGELFF
>TRBJ2-5|-|TRBV5-4
CASSLQAGRDGETQYF
>TRBJ2-3|-|TRBV14
CAAKRLAGDTQYF
>TRBJ2-1|-|TRBV5-4
CASSLSSGGYNEQFF
>TRBJ1-2|-|TRBV6-1
CASSETGGYNYGYTF
>TRBJ1-2|-|TRBV28
CASSFLAGLYGYTF
>TRBJ1-5|-|TRBV4-1
CASSEEPGQETYQPQHF
>TRBJ1-5|-|TRBV6-6
CASRGWDGQNQPQHF
>TRBJ2-7|-|TRBV5-1
CASSLVAGGKVSYEQYF
>TRBJ2-7|-|TRBV21-1
CASSKADPKLPYEQYF
>TRBJ1-5|-|TRBV18
CASSLGQIRQPQHF
>TRBJ2-3|-|TRBV7-6
CASSLIAGTARDTQYF
>TRBJ1-2|-|TRBV28
CASISWNYGYTF
>TRBJ1-2|-|TRBV6-1
CASTPTDRNYGYTF
>TRBJ2-2|-|TRBV10-3
CAIRGTGGDTGELFF
>TRBJ1-1|-|TRBV10-3
CAISESKFSTNTEAFF
>TRBJ1-2|-|TRBV5-6
CASTGVGVLIGYTF
>TRBJ1-2|-|TRBV5-4
CASSLARGLQGYGYTF
>TRBJ1-3|-|TRBV19
CASSIMGSLISGNTIYF
>TRBJ1-2|-|TRBV19
CASSIVTGVHGYTF
>TRBJ1-2|-|TRBV19
CASSIKGRYYGYTF
>TRBJ1-1|-|TRBV4-1
CASSQDQEITEAFF
>TRBJ1-3|medium-sized|TRBV19
CASSITGFGNTIYF
>TRBJ1-1|-|TRBV18
CASSAGTTGKNTEAFF
>TRBJ2-4|-|TRBV6-1
CASSETRFLAKNIQYF